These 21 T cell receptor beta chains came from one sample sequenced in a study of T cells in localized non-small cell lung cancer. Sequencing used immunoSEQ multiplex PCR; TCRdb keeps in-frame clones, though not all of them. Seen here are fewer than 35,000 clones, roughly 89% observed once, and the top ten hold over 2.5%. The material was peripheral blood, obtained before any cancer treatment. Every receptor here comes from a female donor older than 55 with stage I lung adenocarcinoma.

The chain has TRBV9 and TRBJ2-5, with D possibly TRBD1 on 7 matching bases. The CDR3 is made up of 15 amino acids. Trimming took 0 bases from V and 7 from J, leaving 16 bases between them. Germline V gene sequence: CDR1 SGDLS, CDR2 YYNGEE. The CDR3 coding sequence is TGTGCCAGCAGCGTAGAGGGGGCGGTGGGGGGGACCCAGTACTTC. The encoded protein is CASSVEGAVGGTQYF.

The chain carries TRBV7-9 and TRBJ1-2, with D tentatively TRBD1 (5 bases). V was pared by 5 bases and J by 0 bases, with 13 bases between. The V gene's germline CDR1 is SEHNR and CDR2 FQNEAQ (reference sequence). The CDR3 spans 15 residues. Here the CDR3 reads CASSPRDGTNYGYTF. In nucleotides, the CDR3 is TGTGCCAGCAGCCCCCGGGACGGGACTAACTATGGCTACACCTTC.

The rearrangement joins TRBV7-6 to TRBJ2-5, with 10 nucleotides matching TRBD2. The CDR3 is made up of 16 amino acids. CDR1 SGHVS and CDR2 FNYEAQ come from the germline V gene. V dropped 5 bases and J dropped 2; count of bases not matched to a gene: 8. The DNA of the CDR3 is TGTGCCAGCAGCCGTTATGGGACTAGCGATCAAGAGACCCAGTACTTC. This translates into CASSRYGTSDQETQYF.

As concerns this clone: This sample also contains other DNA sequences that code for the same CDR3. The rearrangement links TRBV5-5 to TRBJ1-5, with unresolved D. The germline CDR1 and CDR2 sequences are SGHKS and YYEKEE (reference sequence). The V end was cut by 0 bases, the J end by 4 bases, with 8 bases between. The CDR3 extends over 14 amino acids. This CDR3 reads CASSLGEINQPQHF. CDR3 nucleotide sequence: TGTGCCAGCAGCTTGGGGGAGATTAATCAGCCCCAGCATTTT. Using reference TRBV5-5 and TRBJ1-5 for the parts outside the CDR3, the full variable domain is DAGVTQSPTHLIKTRGQQVTLRCSPISGHKSVSWYQQVLGQGPQFIFQYYEKEERGRGNFPDRFSARQFPNYSSELNVNALLLGDSALYLCASSLGEINQPQHFGDGTRLSIL.

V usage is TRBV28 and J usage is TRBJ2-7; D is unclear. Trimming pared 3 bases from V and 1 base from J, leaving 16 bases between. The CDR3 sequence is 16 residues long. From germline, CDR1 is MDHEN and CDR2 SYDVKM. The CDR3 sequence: CASSFFVRPDSYEQYF. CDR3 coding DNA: TGTGCCAGCAGTTTTTTCGTCCGGCCAGATTCCTACGAGCAGTACTTC.

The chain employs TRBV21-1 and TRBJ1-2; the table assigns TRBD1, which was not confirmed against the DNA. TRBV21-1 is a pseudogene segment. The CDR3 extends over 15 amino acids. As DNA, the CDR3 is TGTGCCAGCAGCACCCACAGGGGGCTGAACTATGGCTACACCTTC. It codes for CASSTHRGLNYGYTF.

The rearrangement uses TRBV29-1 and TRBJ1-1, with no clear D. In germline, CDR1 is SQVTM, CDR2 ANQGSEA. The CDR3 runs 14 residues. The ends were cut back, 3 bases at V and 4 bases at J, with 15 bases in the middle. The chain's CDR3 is CSVDGQALGTEAFF. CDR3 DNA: TGCAGCGTTGATGGCCAGGCCCTGGGCACTGAAGCTTTCTTT. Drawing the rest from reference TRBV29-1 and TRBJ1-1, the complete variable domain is SAVISQKPSRDICQRGTSLTIQCQVDSQVTMMFWYRQQPGQSLTLIATANQGSEATYESGFVIDKFPISRPNLTFSTLTVSNMSPEDSSIYLCSVDGQALGTEAFFGQGTRLTVV.

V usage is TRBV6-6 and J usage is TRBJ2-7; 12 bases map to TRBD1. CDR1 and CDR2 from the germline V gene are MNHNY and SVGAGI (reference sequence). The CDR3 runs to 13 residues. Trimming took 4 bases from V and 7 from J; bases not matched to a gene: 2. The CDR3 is CASSSGQGAEQYF. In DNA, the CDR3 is TGTGCCAGCAGTTCGGGACAGGGGGCGGAGCAGTACTTC.

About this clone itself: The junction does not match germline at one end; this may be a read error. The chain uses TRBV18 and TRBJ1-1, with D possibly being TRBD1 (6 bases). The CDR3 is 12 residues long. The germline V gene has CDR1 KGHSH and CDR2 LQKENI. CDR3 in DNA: TGTGCCAGCTCCCCACAGGGAACCGAAGCTTTCTTT. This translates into CASSPQGTEAFF.

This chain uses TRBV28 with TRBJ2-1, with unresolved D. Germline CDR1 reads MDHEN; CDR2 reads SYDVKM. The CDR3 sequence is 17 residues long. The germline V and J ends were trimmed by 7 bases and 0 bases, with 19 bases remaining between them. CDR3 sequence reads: CASTSAGLTSSYNEQFF. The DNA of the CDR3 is TGTGCCAGCACCTCCGCTGGGCTAACCAGCTCCTACAATGAGCAGTTCTTC.

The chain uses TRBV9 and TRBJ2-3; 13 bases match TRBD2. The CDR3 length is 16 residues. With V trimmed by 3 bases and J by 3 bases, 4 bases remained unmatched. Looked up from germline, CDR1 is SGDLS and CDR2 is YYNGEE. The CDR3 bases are TGTGCCAGCAGCGAGGGGACTAGCGGGATAACAGATACGCAGTATTTT. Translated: CASSEGTSGITDTQYF. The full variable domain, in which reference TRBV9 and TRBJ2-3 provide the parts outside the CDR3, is DSGVTQTPKHLITATGQRVTLRCSPRSGDLSVYWYQQSLDQGLQFLIQYYNGEERAKGNILERFSAQQFPDLHSELNLSSLELGDSALYFCASSEGTSGITDTQYFGPGTRLTVL.

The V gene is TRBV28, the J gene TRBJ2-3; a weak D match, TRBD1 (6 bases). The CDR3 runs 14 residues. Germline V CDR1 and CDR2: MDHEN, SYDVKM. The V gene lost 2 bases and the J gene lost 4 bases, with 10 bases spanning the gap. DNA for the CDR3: TGTGCCAGCAGTTTAGGACAGCTAGCAGATACGCAGTATTTT. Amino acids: CASSLGQLADTQYF.

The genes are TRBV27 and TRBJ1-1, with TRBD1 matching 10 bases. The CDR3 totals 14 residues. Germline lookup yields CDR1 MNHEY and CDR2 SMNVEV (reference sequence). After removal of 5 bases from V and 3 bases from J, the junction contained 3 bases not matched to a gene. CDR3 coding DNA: TGTGCCAGCAGTAGACAGGGGGCATACACTGAAGCTTTCTTT. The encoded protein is CASSRQGAYTEAFF.

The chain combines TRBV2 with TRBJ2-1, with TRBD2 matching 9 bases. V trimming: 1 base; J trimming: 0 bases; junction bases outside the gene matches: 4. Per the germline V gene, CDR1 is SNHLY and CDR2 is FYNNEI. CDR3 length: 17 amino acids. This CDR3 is CASSEGSGRSSYNEQFF. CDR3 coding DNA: TGTGCCAGCAGTGAAGGGAGCGGGAGGAGCTCCTACAATGAGCAGTTCTTC.

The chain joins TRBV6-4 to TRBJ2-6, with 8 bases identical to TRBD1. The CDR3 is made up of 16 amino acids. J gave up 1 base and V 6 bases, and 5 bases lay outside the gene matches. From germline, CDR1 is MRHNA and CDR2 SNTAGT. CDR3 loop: CASSQGAISGANVLTF. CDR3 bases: TGTGCCAGCAGCCAGGGGGCGATATCTGGGGCCAACGTCCTGACTTTC.

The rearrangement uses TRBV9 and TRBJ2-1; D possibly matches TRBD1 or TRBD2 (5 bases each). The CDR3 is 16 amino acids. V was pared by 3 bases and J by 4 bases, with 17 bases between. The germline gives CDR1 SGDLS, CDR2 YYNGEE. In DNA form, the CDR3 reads TGTGCCAGCAGCGCAGGGCCCGGGACCAATTACAATGAGCAGTTCTTC. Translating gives CASSAGPGTNYNEQFF.

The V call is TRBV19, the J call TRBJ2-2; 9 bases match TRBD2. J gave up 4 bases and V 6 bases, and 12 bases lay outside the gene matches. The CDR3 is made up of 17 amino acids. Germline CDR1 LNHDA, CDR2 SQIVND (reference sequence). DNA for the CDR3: TGTGCCAGTAGCCCGCTAGCGGGAAGTGCGGGCACCGGGGAGCTGTTTTTT. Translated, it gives CASSPLAGSAGTGELFF.

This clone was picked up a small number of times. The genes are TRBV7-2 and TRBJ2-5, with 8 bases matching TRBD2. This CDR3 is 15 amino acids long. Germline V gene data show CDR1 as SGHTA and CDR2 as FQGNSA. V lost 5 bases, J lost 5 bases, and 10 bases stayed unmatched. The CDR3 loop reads CASSPGLAGWETQYF. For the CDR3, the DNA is TGTGCCAGCAGCCCAGGACTAGCTGGTTGGGAGACCCAGTACTTC.

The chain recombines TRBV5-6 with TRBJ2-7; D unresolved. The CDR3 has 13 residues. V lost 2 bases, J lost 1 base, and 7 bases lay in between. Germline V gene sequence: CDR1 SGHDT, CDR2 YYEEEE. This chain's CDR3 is CASSLRSSYEQYF. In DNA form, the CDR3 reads TGTGCCAGCAGCTTACGTTCTTCCTACGAGCAGTACTTC.

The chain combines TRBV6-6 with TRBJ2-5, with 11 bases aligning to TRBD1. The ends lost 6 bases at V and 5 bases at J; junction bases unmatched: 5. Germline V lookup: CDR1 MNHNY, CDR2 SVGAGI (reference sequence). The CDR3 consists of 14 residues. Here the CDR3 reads CASRAGTGGETQYF. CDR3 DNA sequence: TGTGCCAGCAGAGCTGGGACAGGGGGTGAGACCCAGTACTTC.

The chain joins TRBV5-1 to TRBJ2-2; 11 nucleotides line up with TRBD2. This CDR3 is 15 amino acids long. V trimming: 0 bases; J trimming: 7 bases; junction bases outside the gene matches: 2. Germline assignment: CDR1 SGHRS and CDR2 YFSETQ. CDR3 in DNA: TGCGCCAGCAGCTTGGGAGGGACTAGCGGCGGGGAGCTGTTTTTT. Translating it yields CASSLGGTSGGELFF. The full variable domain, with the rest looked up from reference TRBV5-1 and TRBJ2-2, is KAGVTQTPRYLIKTRGQQVTLSCSPISGHRSVSWYQQTPGQGLQFLFEYFSETQRNKGNFPGRFSGRQFSNSRSEMNVSTLELGDSALYLCASSLGGTSGGELFFGEGSRLTVL.